This T cell receptor (beta chain) derives from a study of breast tumors, draining lymph nodes, adjacent tissues. Breast cancer patients provided tissue from their axillary draining lymph nodes. This clonotype appeared many times. The target antigen is unknown. Points from the study as a whole: The data were judged consistent with most tumor T cells coming from lymph node and expanding in tumor. Tumor repertoires ranked between lymph nodes and nontumor tissue in diversity, with V and J gene preferences. Compared with basal-like, luminal-like tumors shared significantly more repertoire with nontumor tissue.

In TCRdb, the multiplex PCR reads were re-called with MiXCR into one record per CDR3 protein. The table has approximately 140,000 distinct CDR3 sequences, around a third seen once. Germline CDR1 KGHSH, CDR2 LQKENI. J lost 4 bases, V lost 2 bases, and 6 bases had no gene match. The CDR3 contains 16 residues. This sequence was found in a female donor with breast cancer. Some clones in this sample may be carry-over from other donors' samples. The sequenced sample consisted of axillary lymph node tissue. This chain joins TRBV18 and TRBJ2-1; 9 bases line up with TRBD2. The CDR3, as DNA: TGTGCCAGCTCACCAACCCTAGCGGGGATTTACAATGAGCAGTTCTTC. It is translated as CASSPTLAGIYNEQFF.